This entry concerns a single T cell receptor (beta chain). Its antigen is as yet unknown. These data originate in a study of T cell responses to AZD1222 COVID-19 vaccine. Background on the study: Second doses at about 4 or about 12 weeks were pooled.

The table came from immunoSEQ multiplex PCR; TCRdb's copy has only in-frame clones and leaves some out. Of some 110,000 clones in the sample, around 88% are singletons; the top ten hold approximately 9.6%. Study conclusions and caveats: Baseline serology detected seropositivity in only six or seven AZD1222 recipients. A reported finding is that nearly half of spike-specific TCRs target unmutated variant regions.

CDR3 length equals 15 residues. With 1 base clipped from V and 7 bases from J, the junction kept 6 bases outside the gene matches. Germline CDR1 KGHSH, CDR2 LQKENI. The chain carries TRBV18 and TRBJ2-1; 8 bases line up with TRBD2. The source of this sequence is an adult in good health. Sample: peripheral blood, taken on day 0 of AZD1222 vaccination. The CDR3 loop is CASSPLPGGLNEQFF. The CDR3 DNA sequence: TGTGCCAGCTCACCACTGCCGGGAGGGCTGAATGAGCAGTTCTTC.